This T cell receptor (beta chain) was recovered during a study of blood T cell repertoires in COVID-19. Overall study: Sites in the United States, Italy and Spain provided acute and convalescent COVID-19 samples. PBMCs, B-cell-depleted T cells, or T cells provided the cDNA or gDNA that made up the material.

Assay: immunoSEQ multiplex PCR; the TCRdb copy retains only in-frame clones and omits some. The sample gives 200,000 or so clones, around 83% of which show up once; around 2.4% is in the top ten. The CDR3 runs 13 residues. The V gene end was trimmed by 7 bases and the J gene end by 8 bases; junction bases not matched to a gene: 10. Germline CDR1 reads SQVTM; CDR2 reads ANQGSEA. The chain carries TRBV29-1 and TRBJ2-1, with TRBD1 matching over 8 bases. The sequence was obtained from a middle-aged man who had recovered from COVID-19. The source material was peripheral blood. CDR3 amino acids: CSGEDRVRDEQFF. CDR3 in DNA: TGCAGCGGAGAGGACAGGGTCAGAGATGAGCAGTTCTTC.